This entry concerns a single T cell receptor beta chain. This clonotype occurred many times. Its antigen remains unidentified. No base-level quality is on record; no much larger clone is a single base apart. The entry originates in a study of identical twins (dated by TCRdb to 2016 to 2017). Some background on the complete study: To test whether fetal clonotypes persist, the study used deep sequencing on TCR alpha and beta repertoires from monozygotic twins, unrelated adults of various ages, and cord blood. Replicate twin experiments were performed at different times using different library preparation protocols to rule out contamination. Points the paper makes about the study in general: In monozygotic twins, recombination models systematically underestimated out-of-frame TCR alpha sharing, but the models matched the sharing seen between unrelated individuals. Compared with coincidental sharing between unrelated individuals, an excess of low generation-probability sequences was observed among out-of-frame TCR alpha sequences shared between twins. Conclusions relied on cross-sectional statistical analysis, since the same donors could not be followed over many years. Zero-insertion analyses could be partly confounded by invariant T cells such as MAIT and iNKT, although diverse VJ usage argued against such confounding for most clonotypes. Fewer insertions were carried by abundant cord blood beta clonotypes; a weaker similar trend was observed in young adult naive repertoires, while no such trend was observed in memory repertoires. Excess twin sharing in beta out-of-frame sequences was weaker because fewer shared sequences lowered the signal-to-noise ratio.

Library preparation used 5' RACE. Sequenced on an Illumina HiSeq 2000. A universal primer binding site was added through template switching, and the final cDNA carried a unique molecular identifier so that TCR cDNA molecules could be counted accurately. First-strand cDNA for TCR alpha and beta chains was synthesized from specific primers in the conserved constant-segment region. To control for contamination, every cDNA library was double barcoded, receiving both a SMART-Mk sample barcode and Illumina barcodes. TruSeq adapter sequences along with Illumina sample barcodes were introduced in two successive PCR steps. TCR alpha and beta cDNA libraries were sequenced on the Illumina HiSeq platform with custom primers. The paper's data handling went like this. MiGEC processed the raw reads to extract unique molecular identifiers, while MiXCR was used to determine the CDR3 positions. For each individual, recombination models were inferred using an EM algorithm with the repgenHMM and IGoR tools. The tcR package in R was used for shared clonotype analysis, with sharing normalized by the product of cloneset sizes. Out-of-frame nonproductive sequences were analyzed to study raw recombination free of thymic and clonal selection effects. Using fastp trimming at Q25 and MiXCR clonotype assembly, TCRdb reanalyzed the public sequencing data and kept in-frame beta chains. CDR3 protein sequences are deduplicated, and each keeps its most common genes and DNA. The V and J calls were not made by the authors but by TCRdb's processing. This sample comprises approximately 690,000 distinct CDR3 sequences, 6% to 6.5% of them detected only once. The ten most abundant clones make up 1.5% to 2% of the sample.

Only healthy Caucasian donors were included. Three unrelated non-twin adults were additionally sequenced: a male aged 18 to 29, a male aged 50 to 59 and a female aged 50 to 59. Miltenyi CD45RO+ enrichment and human naive T-cell isolation kits were used to isolate memory (CD45RO+) and naive T cells from PBMC. The TCR comes from a man younger than 35 in good health. The sequenced sample was naive T cells sorted from blood. The cell subset or site label here, explained by the study, means: cells isolated with a human naive T-cell isolation kit.

This receptor has the CDR3 CASSEIGSVNEQFF. The base sequence is TGTGCCAGCAGTGAGATCGGGTCGGTCAATGAGCAGTTCTTC. Here the chain combines TRBV2 and TRBJ2-1; there is no confident call for the D gene. CDR1 SNHLY and CDR2 FYNNEI are derived from the germline V gene. The CDR3 runs 14 amino acids, cysteine and phenylalanine included. Solely the CDR3 DNA is kept, with 42 bases framed from the first base. The germline ends are 12 bases apart after V is trimmed by 3 bases and J by 6 bases.